The source of this T cell receptor beta chain is a study of human T cells and chemical hapten exposure (dated by TCRdb to 2020 to 2023). Turning to the overall study: The libraries were sequenced as a pool, and the TCR yield per sample differed mostly because of small variations in library volumes within the pool. The study tracked peripheral blood TCR repertoire changes in vivo during primary and secondary sensitization to the hapten diphenylcyclopropenone (DPC) in alopecia patients. For every blood RNA sample, sequencing covered both the TCR alpha and TCR beta chains. Beyond this particular receptor, the publication reports: After repeated subsampling, changes were observed in the strength of the expansion versus patch-test correlation and in the threshold at which the correlation became significant. The number of TCRs above 1 in 1000 frequency did not change with DPC sensitization; there was no evidence of global repertoire structure alterations.

Unfractionated whole blood was collected in Tempus Blood RNA tubes, and total RNA was extracted from that blood. As TCR sequencing controls, several healthy volunteers were used, with blood taken at day 0, 2 weeks and 6 weeks. The protocol used for the library was 5' RACE. TCRdb lists the instrument as Illumina MiSeq. During library preparation, unique molecular identifiers were attached to individual cDNA molecules so that TCRs could be counted quantitatively and reproducibly. Concerning the study's data processing: The median number of TCRs per sample was approximately 93,000, ranging from 23,224 to 690,600. The Decombinator software suite was used to annotate the V, J and CDR3 of the TCR reads. For the PS versus PT1 abundance plots, all samples were subsampled to the same number of TCRs (28,000). TCRs were defined as expanded if absent before sensitization and observed at least eight times at the 2-week time point. The raw public data were reprocessed by TCRdb itself: fastp quality trimming at Q25, MiXCR clonotype calling, in-frame beta chains only. Each record represents a unique CDR3 protein, reported with the most common genes and DNA among its rows. TCRdb, not the authors, supplied the V and J calls. The sample data list some 78,000 distinct CDR3 sequences, and about 7.7% of these were observed just once. The top ten clonotypes cover approximately 2.1% of the sample.

CDR3 length: 14 amino acids, cysteine to phenylalanine. Just the 42-base CDR3 DNA is kept, in frame starting at base 1. The trim is 5 bases for V and 5 bases for J, with a gap of 15 bases between the germline ends. For CDR1 and CDR2, the germline V gene lists SGHAT and FQNNGV. There are many counts of this clonotype. Its target antigen remains unknown. No base quality values were provided; no much bigger clone lies one nucleotide off. The sequence links TRBV11-2 to TRBJ2-5, with the D segment identity uncertain. This receptor was obtained from a male donor in good health. The nucleotide sequence reads as follows: TGTGCCAGCAGCCCGCTGGTACTTAAGGAGACCCAGTACTTC. This gives the protein CASSPLVLKETQYF.